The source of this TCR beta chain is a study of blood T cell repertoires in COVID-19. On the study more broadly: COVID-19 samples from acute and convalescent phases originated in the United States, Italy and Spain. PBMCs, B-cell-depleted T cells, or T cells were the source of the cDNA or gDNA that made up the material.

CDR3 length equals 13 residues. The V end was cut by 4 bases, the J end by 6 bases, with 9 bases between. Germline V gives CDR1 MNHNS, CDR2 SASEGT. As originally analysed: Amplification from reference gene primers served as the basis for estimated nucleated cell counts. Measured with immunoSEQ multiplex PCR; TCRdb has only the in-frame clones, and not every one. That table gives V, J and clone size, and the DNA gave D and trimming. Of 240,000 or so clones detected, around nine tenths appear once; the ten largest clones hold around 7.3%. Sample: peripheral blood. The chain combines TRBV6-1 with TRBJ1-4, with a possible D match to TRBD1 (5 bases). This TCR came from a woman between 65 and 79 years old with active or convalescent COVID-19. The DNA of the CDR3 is TGTGCCAGCAGTGCAGGGAGGGATGAAAAACTGTTTTTT. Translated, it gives CASSAGRDEKLFF.